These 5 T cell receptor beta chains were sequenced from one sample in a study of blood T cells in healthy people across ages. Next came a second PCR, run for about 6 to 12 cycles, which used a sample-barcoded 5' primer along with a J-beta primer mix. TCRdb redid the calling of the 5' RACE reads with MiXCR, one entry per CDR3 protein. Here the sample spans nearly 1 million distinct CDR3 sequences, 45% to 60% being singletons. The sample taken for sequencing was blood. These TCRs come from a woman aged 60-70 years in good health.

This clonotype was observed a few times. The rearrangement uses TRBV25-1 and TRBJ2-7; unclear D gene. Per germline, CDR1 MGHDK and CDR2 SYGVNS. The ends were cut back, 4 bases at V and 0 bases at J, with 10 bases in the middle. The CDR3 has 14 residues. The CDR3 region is CASSARRSSYEQYF. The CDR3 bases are TGTGCCAGCAGTGCGAGGCGGAGCTCCTACGAGCAGTACTTC.

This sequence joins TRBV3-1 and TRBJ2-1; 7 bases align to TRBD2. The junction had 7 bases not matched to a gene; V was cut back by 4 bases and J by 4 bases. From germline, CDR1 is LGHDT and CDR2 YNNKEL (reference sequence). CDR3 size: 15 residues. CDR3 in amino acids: CASSRGGSSYNEQFF. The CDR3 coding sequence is TGTGCCAGCAGCCGTGGCGGGAGCAGTTACAATGAGCAGTTCTTC.

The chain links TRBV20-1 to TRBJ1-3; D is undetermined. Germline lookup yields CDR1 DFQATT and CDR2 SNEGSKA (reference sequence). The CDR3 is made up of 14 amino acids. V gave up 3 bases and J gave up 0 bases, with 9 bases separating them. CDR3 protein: CSASGFGSGNTIYF. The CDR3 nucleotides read TGCAGTGCTAGTGGGTTCGGCTCTGGAAACACCATATATTTT.

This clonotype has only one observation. CDR3: CASSLYGRVSDSSYEQYF. DNA of the CDR3: TGTGCCAGCAGCTTATACGGGAGGGTCTCGGATAGCTCCTACGAGCAGTACTTC. The V and J genes are TRBV5-6 and TRBJ2-7; 8 bases fit TRBD2. CDR1 SGHDT and CDR2 YYEEEE come from the germline V gene. V lost 2 bases and J lost 0; bases outside the gene matches: 13. The length of the CDR3 is 18 residues.

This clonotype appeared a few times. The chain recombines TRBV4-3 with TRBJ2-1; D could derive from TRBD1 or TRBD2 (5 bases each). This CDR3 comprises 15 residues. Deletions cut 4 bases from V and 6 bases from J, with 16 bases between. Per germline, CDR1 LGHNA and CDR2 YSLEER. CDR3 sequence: CASSLKPGRGNEQFF. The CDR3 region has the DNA TGCGCCAGCAGCCTAAAGCCGGGACGGGGCAATGAGCAGTTCTTC.